This T cell receptor beta chain is drawn from a study of T-cell memory formation after mild COVID-19. Looking at the study overall: TCR clusters were largely donor specific. Study observations and caveats: Shrinking CD4+ clones were chiefly CM and EM; CD8+ ones were chiefly EMRA.

V trimming: 7 bases; J trimming: 3 bases; junction bases outside the gene matches: 10. In germline, CDR1 is SQVTM, CDR2 ANQGSEA. This CDR3 comprises 14 residues. For this clonotype: What it recognizes is unknown.

TCRdb redid the calling of the 5' RACE reads with MiXCR, one entry per CDR3 protein. The table lists about 340,000 distinct CDR3 sequences, about 15% of them singletons. The sequence came from a man aged 18 to 29 who had mild COVID-19 (a few samples of this study predate the infection). Cell type and time point are not known. Sequencing was performed on PBMCs or a T cell subset sorted from them (not recorded which). J is TRBJ1-2 and V is TRBV29-1; TRBD1 aligns across 8 bases. In DNA, the CDR3 is TGCAGCGCCCGAGAGGCAGGGGGCGACTATGGCTACACCTTC. It codes for CSAREAGGDYGYTF.